This T cell receptor beta chain was retrieved from a study of vaccination and CD4 T cells after COVID-19. Across the whole study: There were six male and four female convalescents, and two of them were Hispanic.

Comment on this clonotype: Its antigen is not identified. Since a much larger clone is just one base distant, this may be a read error.

Cultured CD4+ T cell DNA underwent sequencing with the Oncomine TCR Beta short-read assay. Investigators obtained genomic DNA by extraction from cultured CD4+ T cells. Using its own MiXCR run on the PCR reads, TCRdb lists one record per CDR3 protein. Of more than 10,000 distinct CDR3 sequences listed, around 21% are singletons. The length of the CDR3 is 12 residues. CDR1 and CDR2 from the germline V gene are DFQATT and SNEGSKA (reference sequence). This sample's treatment: 10-day PBMC culture with coronavirus spike peptide pools or control peptides (ViraFEST assay). The starting material was CD4+ T cells from blood, cultured in vitro, obtained after SARS-CoV-2 vaccination. V and J are TRBV20-1 and TRBJ2-7, with a weak D call TRBD1 (6 bases). This TCR was recovered from a human donor who had recovered from COVID-19. CDR3 nucleotide sequence: TGCAGTGCTCCCGGGACACTCTACGGGCAGTACTTC. Residues: CSAPGTLYGQYF.